The source of this T cell receptor (beta chain) is a study of shared clonotypes between healthy human individuals. Findings and caveats of the study: Donor scarcity curtailed the genetic and exposure-history diversity represented herein.

A remark on this clone: The antigen is not known. The sample has other DNA sequences that encode this CDR3 too.

There are 15 residues in the CDR3. CDR1 and CDR2 (germline): LGHNA, YNFKEQ. V lost 4 bases, J lost 1 base, and 13 bases lay in between. Using immunoSEQ multiplex PCR, the repertoire was profiled, and TCRdb retains in-frame clones only, with some absent. The data hold some 490,000 clones, with approximately 81% observed a single time. Those who donated were healthy HIV-negative adults, with no recent acute infections or vaccinations reported. The TCR comes from a woman aged 40 to 50 in good health. Some clones in this sample may be carry-over from other donors' samples. This chain joins TRBV4-2 and TRBJ1-1, with D tentatively TRBD1 (6 bases). The sequenced sample was PBMCs. This CDR3 is CASSPLQGGNTEAFF. The CDR3 DNA sequence: TGTGCCAGCAGCCCGCTACAGGGTGGGAACACTGAAGCTTTCTTT.